The present T cell receptor beta chain was sequenced within a study of early stage breast cancer tumors. Study-wide findings and caveats: Most shared enriched TCRB sequences were commonly generated ones. Compared with adjacent normal breast, tumors showed around 2.5-fold denser, more clonal T cells.

Comment on this clone: As yet, its antigen is unknown.

The CDR3 length is 15 residues. Germline CDR1 and CDR2: SEHNR and FQNEAQ (reference sequence). The germline V and J ends were trimmed by 5 bases and 2 bases, with 14 bases remaining between them. Each sample had two DNA replicates, 0.5 ug blood or around 1.6 ug tissue. The protocol was immunoSEQ multiplex PCR, while the TCRdb copy is restricted to in-frame clones and leaves out a portion. Of just over 70,000 clones listed, more than 60% are singletons. The sequence was collected from a person between 55 and 70 years old with breast cancer. The chain couples TRBV7-9 to TRBJ2-3, with D unresolved. Material for sequencing was blood. In nucleotides, the CDR3 is TGTGCCAGCAGCCTCTTTCTTACAAACACAGATACGCAGTATTTT. Residues: CASSLFLTNTDTQYF.